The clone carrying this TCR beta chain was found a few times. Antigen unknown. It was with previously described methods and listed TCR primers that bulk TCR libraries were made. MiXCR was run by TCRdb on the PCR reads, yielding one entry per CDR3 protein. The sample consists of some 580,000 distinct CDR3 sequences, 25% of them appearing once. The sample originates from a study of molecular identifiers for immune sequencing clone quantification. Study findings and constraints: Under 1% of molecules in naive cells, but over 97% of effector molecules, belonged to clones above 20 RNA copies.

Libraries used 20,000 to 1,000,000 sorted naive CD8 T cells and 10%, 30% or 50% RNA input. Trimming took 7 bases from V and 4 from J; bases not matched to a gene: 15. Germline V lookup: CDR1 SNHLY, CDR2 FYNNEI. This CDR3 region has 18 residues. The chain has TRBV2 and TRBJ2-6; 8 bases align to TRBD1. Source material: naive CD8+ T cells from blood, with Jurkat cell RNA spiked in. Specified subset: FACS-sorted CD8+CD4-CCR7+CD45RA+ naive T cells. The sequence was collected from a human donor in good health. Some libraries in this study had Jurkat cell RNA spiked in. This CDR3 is CASTKDRDALLGANVLTF. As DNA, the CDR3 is TGTGCCAGCACTAAGGACAGGGACGCACTTCTGGGGGCCAACGTCCTGACTTTC. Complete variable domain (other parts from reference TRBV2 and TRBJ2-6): EPEVTQTPSHQVTQMGQEVILRCVPISNHLYFYWYRQILGQKVEFLVSFYNNEISEKSEIFDDQFSVERPDGSNFTLKIRSTKLEDSAMYFCASTKDRDALLGANVLTFGAGSRLTVL.